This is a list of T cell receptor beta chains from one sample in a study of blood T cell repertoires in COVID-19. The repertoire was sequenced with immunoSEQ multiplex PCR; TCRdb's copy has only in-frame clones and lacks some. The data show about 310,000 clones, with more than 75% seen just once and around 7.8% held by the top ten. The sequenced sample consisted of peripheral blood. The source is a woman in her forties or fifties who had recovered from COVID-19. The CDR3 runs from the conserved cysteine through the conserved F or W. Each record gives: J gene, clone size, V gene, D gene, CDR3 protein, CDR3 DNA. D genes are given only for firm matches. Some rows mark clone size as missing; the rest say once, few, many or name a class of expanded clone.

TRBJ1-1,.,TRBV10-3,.,CAIKSAGIDGTEAFF,TGTGCCATCAAAAGCGCAGGGATTGATGGCACTGAAGCTTTCTTT
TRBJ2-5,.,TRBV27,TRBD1,CASAVGQARAQYF,TGTGCCAGCGCTGTGGGACAGGCCCGCGCCCAGTACTTC
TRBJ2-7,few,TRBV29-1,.,CSVPQGREQYF,TGCAGCGTCCCACAGGGTCGCGAGCAGTACTTC
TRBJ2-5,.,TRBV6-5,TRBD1,CASRSDRLLETQYF,TGTGCCAGCAGATCGGACAGGTTATTAGAGACCCAGTACTTC
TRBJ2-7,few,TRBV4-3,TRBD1,CASSQERTGEQYF,TGCGCCAGCAGCCAAGAGCGGACAGGGGAGCAGTACTTC
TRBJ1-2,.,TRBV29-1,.,CSAIRDNYGYTF,TGCAGCGCAATCAGGGATAACTATGGCTACACCTTC
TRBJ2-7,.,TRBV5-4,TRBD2,CASSITGRSYEQYF,TGTGCCAGCAGTATCACCGGGAGGTCCTACGAGCAGTACTTC
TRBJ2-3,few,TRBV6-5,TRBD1,CASTRDRVSDTQYF,TGTGCCAGCACTAGGGACAGGGTTTCAGATACGCAGTATTTT
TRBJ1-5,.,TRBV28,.,CASSPQTGHQPQHF,TGTGCCAGCAGTCCGCAGACAGGCCATCAGCCCCAGCATTTT
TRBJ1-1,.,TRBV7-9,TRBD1,CASSLRATGMNTEAFF,TGTGCCAGCAGCTTAAGGGCGACAGGGATGAACACTGAAGCTTTCTTT
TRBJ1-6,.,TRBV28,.,CASRQILIDNSPLHF,TGTGCCAGCAGACAGATTCTAATCGATAATTCACCCCTCCACTTT
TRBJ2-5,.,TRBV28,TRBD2,CASSFLTLGGEETQYF,TGTGCCAGCAGTTTCCTCACTCTCGGGGGGGAAGAGACCCAGTACTTC
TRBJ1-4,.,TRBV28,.,CASSLTSGNEKLFF,TGTGCCAGCAGTTTAACATCAGGGAATGAAAAACTGTTTTTT
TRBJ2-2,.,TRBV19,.,CASSGFAGELFF,TGTGCCAGTTCAGGGTTCGCCGGGGAGCTGTTTTTT
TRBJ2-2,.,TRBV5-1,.,CASSLDRVRSGELFF,TGCGCCAGCAGCTTGGACAGGGTTCGAAGCGGGGAGCTGTTTTTT
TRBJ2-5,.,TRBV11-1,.,CASSPNGQGQETQYF,TGTGCCAGCAGCCCAAATGGTCAGGGTCAAGAGACCCAGTACTTC
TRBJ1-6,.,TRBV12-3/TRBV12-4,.,CASSLRVGSPLHF,TGTGCCAGCAGTTTACGGGTCGGCTCACCCCTCCACTTT
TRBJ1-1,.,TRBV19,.,CASKVTANTEAFF,TGTGCCAGTAAGGTCACAGCTAACACTGAAGCTTTCTTT
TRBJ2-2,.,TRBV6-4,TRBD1,CASSDSGQAGGELFF,TGTGCCAGCAGTGACTCGGGACAGGCAGGCGGGGAGCTGTTTTTT